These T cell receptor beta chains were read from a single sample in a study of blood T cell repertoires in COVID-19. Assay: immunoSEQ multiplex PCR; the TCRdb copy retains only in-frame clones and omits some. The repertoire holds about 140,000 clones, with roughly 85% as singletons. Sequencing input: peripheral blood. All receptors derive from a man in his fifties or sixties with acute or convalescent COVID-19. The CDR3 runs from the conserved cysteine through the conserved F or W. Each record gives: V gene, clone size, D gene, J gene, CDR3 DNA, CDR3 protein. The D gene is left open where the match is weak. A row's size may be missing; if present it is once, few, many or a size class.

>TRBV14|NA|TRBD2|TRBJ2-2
TGTGCCAGCAGCCGGTTCCGGGGGGGAACCGGGGAGCTGTTTTTT
CASSRFRGGTGELFF
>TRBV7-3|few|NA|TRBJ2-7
TGTGCCAGCAGCTTAACCCCGGGCTACGAGCAGTACTTC
CASSLTPGYEQYF
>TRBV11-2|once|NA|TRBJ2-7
TGTGCCAGCAGATTGACAGTAACCTACGAGCAGTACTTC
CASRLTVTYEQYF
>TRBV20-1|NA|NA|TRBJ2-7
TGCAGTGCTAGTAATTACGGCGGGAACTACGAGCAGTACTTC
CSASNYGGNYEQYF
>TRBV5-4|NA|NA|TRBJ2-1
TGTGCCAGCCTGTCGTGGCGGGAAAGGGGTGAGCAGTTCTTC
CASLSWRERGEQFF
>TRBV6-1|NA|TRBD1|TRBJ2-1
TGTGCCAGCAGTGAAGCCGGGACAGGGATAAGCAATGAGCAGTTCTTC
CASSEAGTGISNEQFF
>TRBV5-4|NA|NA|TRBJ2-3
TGTGCCAGCAGCTTGGAGCCGGCAGATACGCAGTATTTT
CASSLEPADTQYF
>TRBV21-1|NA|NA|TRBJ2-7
TGTGCCAGCAGCAAATTCGTGCAGGGGGATGTACCTTACGAGCAGTACTTC
CASSKFVQGDVPYEQYF
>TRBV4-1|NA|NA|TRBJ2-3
TGCGCCAGCAGCCAAGATGAGTGGGGGCGAGATACGCAGTATTTT
CASSQDEWGRDTQYF
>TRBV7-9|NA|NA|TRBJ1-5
TGTGCCAGCAGCTTAGACGGGTACTATCAGCCCCAGCATTTT
CASSLDGYYQPQHF
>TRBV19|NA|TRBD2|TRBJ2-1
TGTGCCAGTAGTTTTACCATTCTAGCGGGAGGCCCCAATGAGCAGTTCTTC
CASSFTILAGGPNEQFF
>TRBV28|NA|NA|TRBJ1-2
TGTGCCAGCAGTTTAAGGCTGGACAGCTCAGATTATGGCTACACCTTC
CASSLRLDSSDYGYTF
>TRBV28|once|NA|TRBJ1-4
TGTGCCAGCAGTTTATTGGGGGCAAGTGTCGAAGACGAAAAACTGTTTTTT
CASSLLGASVEDEKLFF